The 3 T cell receptor beta chains below come from one sample, sequenced in a study of identical twins. TCRdb ran MiXCR on the 5' RACE reads and lists one entry per CDR3 protein. Of 450,000 or so distinct CDR3 sequences detected, 18% appear once; the ten largest clones hold 9% to 15%. The sequenced sample was naive T cells sorted from blood. These receptors all come from a man aged 45-60 years in good health.

This clonotype was recorded a few times. The chain has TRBV6-1 and TRBJ1-1; TRBD1 is a possible D gene (5 bases). Germline CDR1 MNHNS, CDR2 SASEGT. This CDR3 is built from 13 residues. V dropped 6 bases and J dropped 3 bases, with 11 bases sitting between them. CDR3 residues: CASSMGEYTEAFF. CDR3 sequence (DNA): TGTGCCAGCAGCATGGGGGAGTACACTGAAGCTTTCTTT.

This clonotype was observed at least ten times. V gene TRBV5-6 combines with J gene TRBJ2-1; D gene ambiguous. The length of the CDR3 is 15 residues. The V end lost 2 bases, the J end lost 4 bases, and 13 bases lay between the germline ends. CDR1 and CDR2 from the germline V gene are SGHDT and YYEEEE. The DNA of the CDR3 is TGTGCCAGCAGCTTCAACCGGGTCTGGTACAATGAGCAGTTCTTC. Residues: CASSFNRVWYNEQFF.

The chain recombines TRBV7-9 with TRBJ2-7; D unclear. In germline, CDR1 is SEHNR, CDR2 FQNEAQ (reference sequence). The CDR3 sequence is 12 residues long. V shed 3 bases and J shed 3 bases, with 6 bases lying between them. The CDR3 DNA sequence: TGTGCCAGCAGCTTTGGGGTCTACGAGCAGTACTTC. Translation: CASSFGVYEQYF.